This TCR beta chain was found in a study of vaccination and CD4 T cells after COVID-19. As for the study in general: Control wells got either CEFX epitopes, HIV-1 Nef peptides, or no peptide at all.

To note about this clonotype: Its antigen is undetermined.

The Oncomine TCR Beta short-read assay generated sequence data from the DNA of cultured CD4+ T cells. Once CD4+ T cells had been cultured, genomic DNA was extracted from them. From the PCR reads, TCRdb called clonotypes with MiXCR, one entry per CDR3 protein. The sample lists about 21,000 distinct CDR3 sequences; about 46% were seen once. Germline V gene data show CDR1 as MNHEY and CDR2 as SVGAGI. This CDR3 is built from 16 residues. J gave up 8 bases and V 2 bases, and 13 bases lay outside the gene matches. Described time point: late sampling 161 to 241 days after vaccination in a few convalescent patients. Treatment given: roughly 10-day PBMC culture with coronavirus spike peptide pools or control peptides (ViraFEST assay). ViraFEST relied on peptide pools to expand antigen-specific T cells; the TCRs were sequenced afterward. The culture of a few million PBMCs per well included approximately 10 IU/ml IL-2 and roughly 10 ug/ml peptide pools.

This receptor was taken from a human donor who had recovered from COVID-19. This rearrangement joins TRBV6-5 to TRBJ1-2; 8 bases fit TRBD1. The sequencing here drew on CD4+ T cells from blood, cultured in vitro, taken about 7 months after SARS-CoV-2 vaccination. CDR3 sequence reads: CASSYKGQGVALGYTF. The CDR3 DNA sequence: TGTGCCAGCAGTTACAAAGGACAGGGAGTCGCGTTGGGCTACACCTTC.